These 20 T cell receptor beta chains originate from one sample sequenced in a study of Ad26.COV2.S vaccination and SARS-CoV-2 variants. The treatment was: some 20 received Ad26.COV2.S at low or high dose, single or two shots; roughly 5 received placebo; per-sample allocation not given. Collection of the samples took place on day 63 after the first injection of vaccine or placebo. Profiling relied on immunoSEQ multiplex PCR, and the TCRdb table lists in-frame clones only, not all of them. The sample shows about 350,000 clones, more than 75% of them seen only once. The sequenced sample was peripheral blood, obtained in a trial of Ad26.COV2.S vaccine versus placebo. The receptors come from a person aged 18-65 years who received the Ad26.COV2.S COVID-19 vaccine or a placebo.

V and J are TRBV7-9 and TRBJ2-2; maybe TRBD1 (6 bases). Germline V gives CDR1 SEHNR, CDR2 FQNEAQ (reference sequence). The CDR3 is made up of 15 amino acids. V lost 9 bases to trimming and J lost 1 base, with 15 bases between them. For the CDR3, the DNA is TGTGCCAGTACGCCCGGGACACAGAACACCGGGGAGCTGTTTTTT. Amino acid sequence: CASTPGTQNTGELFF. The full variable domain, rest sourced from reference TRBV7-9 and TRBJ2-2, is DTGVSQNPRHKITKRGQNVTFRCDPISEHNRLYWYRQTLGQGPEFLTYFQNEAQLEKSRLLSDRFSAERPKGSFSTLEIQRTEQGDSAMYLCASTPGTQNTGELFFGEGSRLTVL.

This sequence joins TRBV5-4 and TRBJ2-3; 8 bases are shared with TRBD2. V shed 4 bases, J shed 1 base, and the junction held 5 bases outside the gene matches. CDR3 length equals 15 residues. Per germline, CDR1 SGHNT and CDR2 YYREEE (reference sequence). The CDR3 loop reads CASSPRRGGTDTQYF. In nucleotides, the CDR3 is TGTGCCAGCAGCCCTAGGCGGGGGGGCACAGATACGCAGTATTTT.

This chain links TRBV27 with TRBJ1-1; D is perhaps TRBD1 (5 bases). V shed 6 bases and J shed 0 bases, with 14 bases lying between them. From germline, CDR1 is MNHEY and CDR2 SMNVEV (reference sequence). The CDR3 length is 15 residues. CDR3 sequence (DNA): TGTGCCAGCAGCCCCGGGGGGGAGATGAACACTGAAGCTTTCTTT. This sequence encodes CASSPGGEMNTEAFF.

V usage is TRBV15 and J usage is TRBJ1-1; 12 bases are a match to TRBD1. Per the germline V gene, CDR1 is LNHNV and CDR2 is YYDKDF (reference sequence). With V trimmed by 2 bases and J by 3 bases, 10 bases remained unmatched. This CDR3 spans 18 amino acids. CDR3 in DNA: TGTGCCACCAGCAGAAATAGGGGACAGGGGGCCGGAGACACTGAAGCTTTCTTT. This codes for CATSRNRGQGAGDTEAFF.

V usage is TRBV10-3 and J usage is TRBJ1-1; no reliable D call. V lost 3 bases and J lost 5, with 7 bases in between. This CDR3 has 12 amino acids. The V gene's germline CDR1 is ENHRY and CDR2 SYGVKD. The CDR3 loop is CAISDVGTEAFF. The CDR3 nucleotides are TGTGCCATCAGTGACGTGGGGACTGAAGCTTTCTTT.

This clone was detected only once. The chain joins TRBV11-3 to TRBJ2-1; 14 nucleotides line up with TRBD2. The V gene end was trimmed by 0 bases and the J gene end by 7 bases; junction bases not matched to a gene: 11. The germline V gene has CDR1 SGHNT and CDR2 YENEEA. CDR3 length: 19 residues. The CDR3 coding sequence is TGTGCCAGCAGCTTAGAAGGGACTAGCGGGGGCTCGCGTAGGAATGAGCAGTTCTTC. It specifies CASSLEGTSGGSRRNEQFF.

The chain has TRBV18 and TRBJ1-4, with D tentatively TRBD1 (5 bases). V was shortened by 5 bases and J by 4 bases, with 11 bases between the two germline ends. The CDR3 sequence is 14 residues long. Germline CDR1 KGHSH, CDR2 LQKENI. The CDR3 reads CASSSARDNEKLFF. DNA for the CDR3: TGTGCCAGCTCATCAGCCAGGGATAATGAAAAACTGTTTTTT. Full variable domain (remainder filled in from reference TRBV18 and TRBJ1-4): NAGVMQNPRHLVRRRGQEARLRCSPMKGHSHVYWYRQLPEEGLKFMVYLQKENIIDESGMPKERFSAEFPKEGPSILRIQQVVRGDSAAYFCASSSARDNEKLFFGSGTQLSVL.

The chain joins TRBV6-5 to TRBJ1-6, with a possible D match to TRBD1 (5 bases). CDR1 and CDR2 from the germline V gene are MNHEY and SVGAGI. Trimming pared 3 bases from V and 4 bases from J, leaving 7 bases between. The CDR3 consists of 14 residues. In DNA form, the CDR3 reads TGTGCCAGCAGTTATCAGGGATATAATTCACCCCTCCACTTT. This codes for CASSYQGYNSPLHF.

The chain has TRBV5-6 and TRBJ2-3, with 8 bases lining up with TRBD2. CDR1 and CDR2 from the germline V gene are SGHDT and YYEEEE. V trimming: 0 bases; J trimming: 13 bases; junction bases outside the gene matches: 7. The CDR3 covers 13 residues. Here the CDR3 DNA reads TGTGCCAGCAGCTTGGTGCGGGGGGTTGGAGAGTATTTT. It is translated as CASSLVRGVGEYF.

This chain links TRBV5-1 with TRBJ1-3; no reliable D call. CDR1 and CDR2 (germline): SGHRS, YFSETQ. The length of the CDR3 is 13 residues. V was cut by 4 bases and J by 3 bases, with 8 bases left in between. CDR3 protein: CASSPSGGNTIYF. Here the CDR3 DNA reads TGCGCCAGCAGCCCTAGTGGTGGAAACACCATATATTTT. Drawing the rest from reference TRBV5-1 and TRBJ1-3, the complete variable domain is KAGVTQTPRYLIKTRGQQVTLSCSPISGHRSVSWYQQTPGQGLQFLFEYFSETQRNKGNFPGRFSGRQFSNSRSEMNVSTLELGDSALYLCASSPSGGNTIYFGEGSWLTVV.

This chain links TRBV27 with TRBJ2-7, with a tentative D call TRBD1 (8 bases). CDR1 and CDR2 from the germline V gene are MNHEY and SMNVEV (reference sequence). The V and J ends lost 4 bases and 3 bases respectively, with 16 bases between them. The CDR3 spans 15 residues. The CDR3 reads CASSYTGGDYYEQYF. CDR3 sequence (DNA): TGTGCCAGCAGTTATACAGGGGGGGACTACTACGAGCAGTACTTC.

The chain joins TRBV6-2 or TRBV6-3 to TRBJ1-1; the D is unclear. The V gene lost 3 bases and the J gene lost 1 base, with 9 bases spanning the gap. Germline V lookup: CDR1 MNHEY, CDR2 SVGEGT. This CDR3 contains 14 residues. The CDR3 loop reads CASSYPPGNTEAFF. The DNA of the CDR3 is TGTGCCAGCAGTTATCCCCCGGGGAACACTGAAGCTTTCTTT.

The V call is TRBV12-3 or TRBV12-4, the J call TRBJ2-7; D uncertain. The ends were cut back, 3 bases at V and 0 bases at J, with 6 bases in the middle. The CDR3 extends over 13 amino acids. CDR3 DNA sequence: TGTGCCAGCAGTTTTTTTCGCTCCTACGAGCAGTACTTC. Its translation: CASSFFRSYEQYF.

V and J are TRBV28 and TRBJ2-3, with D tentatively TRBD1 or TRBD2 (5 bases each). V lost 2 bases and J 1 base, leaving 7 bases between the germline ends. The germline CDR1 and CDR2 sequences are MDHEN and SYDVKM. CDR3 length equals 14 residues. CDR3 coding DNA: TGTGCCAGCAGTTTAGGGGGAGGCACAGATACGCAGTATTTT. It specifies CASSLGGGTDTQYF.

This clone was observed once. The chain carries TRBV7-8 and TRBJ2-1; 7 bases are shared with TRBD2. The V segment lost 8 bases and the J segment 7 bases; nucleotides outside the gene matches: 11. The CDR3 is 14 residues long. Germline CDR1 is SGHVS and CDR2 is FQNEAQ. The CDR3 here is CASGRADKGNEQFF. In DNA, the CDR3 is TGTGCCAGCGGGAGGGCCGACAAAGGAAATGAGCAGTTCTTC. The full variable domain, rest sourced from reference TRBV7-8 and TRBJ2-1, is GAGVSQSPRYKVAKRGQDVALRCDPISGHVSLFWYQQALGQGPEFLTYFQNEAQLDKSGLPSDRFFAERPEGSVSTLKIQRTQQEDSAVYLCASGRADKGNEQFFGPGTRLTVL.

This chain uses TRBV27 with TRBJ2-7; 11 nucleotides line up with TRBD2. After removal of 8 bases from V and 2 bases from J, the junction contained 5 bases not matched to a gene. CDR3 length: 14 amino acids. Germline V CDR1 and CDR2: MNHEY, SMNVEV (reference sequence). CDR3 bases: TGTGCCAGCGGGACTAGCGGACTTACCTACGAGCAGTACTTC. Its translation: CASGTSGLTYEQYF.

To note about this clone: This sample includes further DNA sequences coding for the same CDR3. The rearrangement joins TRBV18 to TRBJ1-1; D gene unclear. V lost 3 bases to trimming and J lost 0 bases, with 5 bases between them. The germline CDR1 and CDR2 sequences are KGHSH and LQKENI. This CDR3 is built from 13 residues. The CDR3, as DNA: TGTGCCAGCTCACCTGGACTGAACACTGAAGCTTTCTTT. It is translated as CASSPGLNTEAFF.

This rearrangement joins TRBV18 to TRBJ2-4; D remains unclear. The germline gives CDR1 KGHSH, CDR2 LQKENI. This CDR3 is built from 14 residues. V was shortened by 1 base and J by 6 bases, with 10 bases between the two germline ends. The CDR3 region has the DNA TGTGCCAGCTCACCACAAAATAGACTAAACATTCAGTACTTC. This codes for CASSPQNRLNIQYF. The whole variable domain, filled in from reference TRBV18 and TRBJ2-4, reads NAGVMQNPRHLVRRRGQEARLRCSPMKGHSHVYWYRQLPEEGLKFMVYLQKENIIDESGMPKERFSAEFPKEGPSILRIQQVVRGDSAAYFCASSPQNRLNIQYFGAGTRLSVL.

This clone was counted between two and nine times. The rearrangement uses TRBV5-1 and TRBJ2-7; 8 bases are shared with TRBD1. The germline CDR1 and CDR2 sequences are SGHRS and YFSETQ. The ends lost 0 bases at V and 3 bases at J; junction bases unmatched: 5. This CDR3 has 15 amino acids. CDR3 coding DNA: TGCGCCAGCAGCTTGGGACAGGGGTATCTCTACGAGCAGTACTTC. This codes for CASSLGQGYLYEQYF.

V and J are TRBV19 and TRBJ1-2; 8 positions match TRBD1. V was pared by 4 bases and J by 4 bases, with 5 bases of the junction left unmatched. The CDR3 is 14 residues long. Germline values: CDR1 LNHDA, CDR2 SQIVND (reference sequence). CDR3 in amino acids: CASSSQGALYGYTF. The CDR3 bases are TGTGCCAGTAGTAGCCAGGGGGCTCTCTATGGCTACACCTTC.